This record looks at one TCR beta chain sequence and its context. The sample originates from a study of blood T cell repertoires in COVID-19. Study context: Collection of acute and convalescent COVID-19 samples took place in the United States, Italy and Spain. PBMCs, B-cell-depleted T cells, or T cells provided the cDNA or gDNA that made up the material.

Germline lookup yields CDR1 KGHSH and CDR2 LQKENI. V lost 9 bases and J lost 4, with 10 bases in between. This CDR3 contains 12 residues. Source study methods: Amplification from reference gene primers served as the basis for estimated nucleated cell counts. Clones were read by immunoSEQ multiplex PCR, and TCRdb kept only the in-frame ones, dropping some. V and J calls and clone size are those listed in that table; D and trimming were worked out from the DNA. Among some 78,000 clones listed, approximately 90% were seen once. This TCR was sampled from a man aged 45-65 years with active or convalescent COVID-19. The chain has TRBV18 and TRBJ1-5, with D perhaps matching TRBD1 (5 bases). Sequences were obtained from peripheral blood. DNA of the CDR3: TGTGCCAGTTCCGGGGGGAATCAGCCCCAGCATTTT. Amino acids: CASSGGNQPQHF.